The 28 T cell receptor beta chains below were found in one sample sequenced in a study of high-grade serous ovarian cancer treatment subgroups (dated by TCRdb to about 2021). The library was obtained by the immunoSEQ multiplex PCR assay. The source is immuneACCESS, and TCRdb retained only in-frame sequences with V and J called. Part of the clones is not carried over; for the studies checked, unresolved V genes explain less than half of this, and the remainder is unexplained. In this sample the table shows about 3,600 clones, 68% of which occur a single time. Approximately 14% of the sample rests with the top ten. Tumor samples were collected prior to definitive surgery or chemotherapy. What was sequenced was tumor tissue. The receptors shown here come from a human donor with high-grade serous ovarian cancer.

This chain joins TRBV28 and TRBJ1-2, with D perhaps TRBD1 (5 bases). V lost 6 bases to trimming and J lost 8 bases, with 22 bases between them. This CDR3 spans 15 amino acids. Per germline, CDR1 MDHEN and CDR2 SYDVKM. DNA for the CDR3: TGTGCCAGCAGGAGGGGATCAGGGAGTGGAAGAGGCTACACCTTC. Its translation: CASRRGSGSGRGYTF.

The rearrangement uses TRBV5-5 and TRBJ1-1; D possibly corresponds to TRBD1 (5 bases). CDR3 size: 14 residues. Germline assignment: CDR1 SGHKS and CDR2 YYEKEE (reference sequence). The germline V and J ends were trimmed by 5 bases and 0 bases, with 11 bases remaining between them. The CDR3 loop reads CASRSTGLNTEAFF. The DNA for the CDR3 is TGTGCCAGCAGATCCACAGGTTTGAACACTGAAGCTTTCTTT.

This clone was seen a few times. The chain is built from TRBV2 and TRBJ2-3, with D possibly TRBD2 on 7 matching bases. Trimming removed 8 bases at V and 4 bases at J, with 13 bases between. Germline V gene lookup returns CDR1 SNHLY and CDR2 FYNNEI. The CDR3 has 13 residues. CDR3 in amino acids: CASGGAEADTQYF. In DNA form, the CDR3 reads TGTGCCAGCGGGGGGGCCGAGGCAGATACGCAGTATTTT.

V and J are TRBV4-1 and TRBJ2-7; D may be TRBD1 (5 bases). Germline CDR1 MGHRA, CDR2 YSYEKL. The CDR3 covers 14 residues. Trimming cost V 4 bases and J 4 bases, with 14 bases left between them. This CDR3 reads CASSPRVVRYEQYV. For the CDR3, the DNA is TGCGCCAGCAGCCCCAGGGTGGTAAGGTACGAGCAGTACGTC.

V is TRBV4-3 and J is TRBJ2-5, with 9 bases lining up with TRBD1. Germline assignment: CDR1 LGHNA and CDR2 YSLEER. This CDR3 has 15 amino acids. The ends lost 3 bases at V and 2 bases at J; junction bases unmatched: 4. The CDR3 sequence is CASSHQTGGQETQYF. DNA for the CDR3: TGCGCCAGCAGCCATCAGACAGGGGGACAAGAGACCCAGTACTTC.

This sequence joins TRBV27 and TRBJ1-5; the D is unclear. Germline loops: CDR1 MNHEY, CDR2 SMNVEV (reference sequence). The CDR3 runs 13 residues. Trimming cost V 2 bases and J 4 bases, with 6 bases left between them. The CDR3 loop reads CASSLVTNQPQHF. The CDR3 DNA reads as TGTGCCAGCAGTTTAGTTACTAATCAGCCCCAGCATTTT.

The V and J genes are TRBV7-2 and TRBJ1-6; D gene ambiguous. CDR1 and CDR2 (germline): SGHTA, FQGNSA. The CDR3 contains 19 residues. Trimming removed 1 base from V and 0 bases from J, with 16 bases in between. The CDR3 nucleotides are TGTGCCAGCAGCTTAGGCCCGACATCTCGGAACTCCTATAATTCACCCCTCCACTTT. Residues: CASSLGPTSRNSYNSPLHF. Combining the CDR3 with reference TRBV7-2 and TRBJ1-6 gives the whole variable domain GAGVSQSPSNKVTEKGKDVELRCDPISGHTALYWYRQSLGQGLEFLIYFQGNSAPDKSGLPSDRFSAERTGGSVSTLTIQRTQQEDSAVYLCASSLGPTSRNSYNSPLHFGNGTRLTVT.

V gene TRBV5-4 combines with J gene TRBJ2-1; TRBD2 might be the D (5 bases). Trimming shortened V by 2 bases and J by 8 bases, and 5 bases separated the two germline ends. The CDR3 totals 11 residues. CDR1 and CDR2 (germline): SGHNT, YYREEE (reference sequence). The CDR3 DNA follows: TGTGCCAGCAGCTTTAGCGATGAGCAGTTCTTC. As protein: CASSFSDEQFF.

This chain connects TRBV18 to TRBJ1-3, with D unresolved. The CDR3 spans 16 residues. V was pared by 1 base and J by 4 bases, with 14 bases between. CDR1 and CDR2 (germline): KGHSH, LQKENI. The DNA of the CDR3 is TGTGCCAGCTCACCACTGGACGCGGTGGTCGGAAACACCATATATTTT. This gives the protein CASSPLDAVVGNTIYF.

The chain is built from TRBV29-1 and TRBJ1-6, with TRBD1 matching over 7 bases. The germline V gene encodes CDR1 SQVTM and CDR2 ANQGSEA. Losses at the gene ends were 5 bases for V and 7 bases for J; bases not matched to a gene: 5. The CDR3 loop spans 13 amino acids. The CDR3 DNA sequence: TGCAGCGTTCAGGAGACAGGGAATTCACCCCTCCACTTT. Its translation is CSVQETGNSPLHF.

The chain recombines TRBV10-3 with TRBJ2-1, with TRBD1 identical over 12 bases. The germline V gene encodes CDR1 ENHRY and CDR2 SYGVKD. The CDR3 is 16 residues long. Germline trimming cut 0 bases from V and 11 bases from J; bases unmatched to any gene: 8. CDR3 DNA: TGTGCCATCAGTGAGTCGACGGGACAGGGGGCTAGGAAGCAGTTCTTC. This encodes CAISESTGQGARKQFF.

This clone has only one observation. This rearrangement joins TRBV7-3 to TRBJ2-1; 7 bases are shared with TRBD2. CDR1 SGHTA and CDR2 FQGTGA come from the germline V gene. This CDR3 has 15 amino acids. Unmatched junction bases numbered 4, after V lost 5 bases and J lost 0 bases. The CDR3 DNA reads TGTGCCAGCAGCCGGCTAGCGGACTCCTACAATGAGCAGTTCTTC. Its protein product is CASSRLADSYNEQFF.

This sequence joins TRBV6-5 and TRBJ1-5, with D unresolved. This CDR3 comprises 13 residues. Per germline, CDR1 MNHEY and CDR2 SVGAGI. Trimming left V 7 bases short and J 6 bases short, with 13 bases between. CDR3 sequence (DNA): TGTGCCAGCACTCTACAGAGCGCTCAGCCCCAGCATTTT. Protein sequence: CASTLQSAQPQHF.

This clone is deemed medium-sized. The DNA of the CDR3 is TGCGCCAGCAGCGGGGGGACAACAAACACCATATATTTT. Translation: CASSGGTTNTIYF. The J gene is TRBJ1-3, the V gene TRBV5-1; a possible D gene is TRBD1 (6 bases). The germline CDR1 and CDR2 sequences are SGHRS and YFSETQ. V was clipped by 4 bases and J by 6 bases, with 11 bases between them. This CDR3 is 13 amino acids long.

CDR3 nucleotides: TGCGCCAGCAGCGTCGGGATGGAGAATCAGCCCCAGCATTTT. It codes for CASSVGMENQPQHF. The chain recombines TRBV5-1 with TRBJ1-5; D gene uncertain. From germline, CDR1 is SGHRS and CDR2 YFSETQ. The CDR3 loop spans 14 amino acids. Deletions cut 4 bases from V and 4 bases from J, with 12 bases between. Looking up the rest from reference TRBV5-1 and TRBJ1-5 gives the full variable domain: KAGVTQTPRYLIKTRGQQVTLSCSPISGHRSVSWYQQTPGQGLQFLFEYFSETQRNKGNFPGRFSGRQFSNSRSEMNVSTLELGDSALYLCASSVGMENQPQHFGDGTRLSIL.

This clone was found once. The chain combines TRBV11-2 with TRBJ2-3; no clear D. Germline-derived CDR1 and CDR2 are SGHAT and FQNNGV. Between the trimmed V and J ends, which lost 3 bases and 7 bases, there was a span of 11 bases. There are 13 residues in the CDR3. The CDR3 bases are TGTGCCAGCAGCTTTTTCTCCCTCCATACGCAGTATTTT. Translation gives CASSFFSLHTQYF.

Remarks on this clone: The sample carries other DNA sequences with the same CDR3. This chain uses TRBV7-9 with TRBJ2-3; TRBD1 aligns across 8 bases. The V gene end was trimmed by 1 base and the J gene end by 1 base; junction bases not matched to a gene: 13. The CDR3 sequence is 19 residues long. Germline loops: CDR1 SEHNR, CDR2 FQNEAQ (reference sequence). This CDR3 is CASSLVGRTGSTRTDTQYF. For the CDR3, the DNA is TGTGCCAGCAGCTTAGTAGGACGGACAGGGAGCACACGCACAGATACGCAGTATTTT.

A few counts support this clone. The rearrangement links TRBV6-5 to TRBJ1-1; the D is unclear. CDR3 length: 15 residues. Germline V gives CDR1 MNHEY, CDR2 SVGAGI. The V end lost 0 bases, the J end lost 4 bases, and 12 bases lay between the germline ends. CDR3 sequence: CASSYSIQAPTEAFF. Written as DNA, the CDR3 is TGTGCCAGCAGTTACTCGATCCAGGCCCCCACTGAAGCTTTCTTT.

The chain carries TRBV7-2 and TRBJ2-2; 9 nucleotides agree with TRBD1. Trimming removed 8 bases from V and 5 bases from J; junction bases left unmatched: 9. The CDR3 covers 15 residues. Germline loops: CDR1 SGHTA, CDR2 FQGNSA. This chain's CDR3 is CASSFGQGTTGELFF. For the CDR3, the DNA is TGTGCCAGCTCTTTTGGACAGGGGACGACCGGGGAGCTGTTTTTT.

The J gene is TRBJ2-2, the V gene TRBV5-1; tentatively, D is TRBD1 or TRBD2 (5 bases each). This CDR3 has 16 amino acids. The germline V gene encodes CDR1 SGHRS and CDR2 YFSETQ. Trimming removed 4 bases from V and 7 bases from J, with 20 bases in between. CDR3 sequence reads: CASSPSGARGYGELFF. Here the CDR3 DNA reads TGCGCCAGCAGCCCCTCCGGGGCGAGGGGTTACGGGGAGCTGTTTTTT.

J is TRBJ2-6 and V is TRBV28; D is unclear. From germline, CDR1 is MDHEN and CDR2 SYDVKM. The CDR3 length is 14 residues. Trimming took off 3 bases at V and 1 base at J, with 4 bases between the two ends. The DNA of the CDR3 is TGTGCCAGCAGTTTGCAGTCTGGGGCCAACGTCCTGACTTTC. Encoded protein: CASSLQSGANVLTF.

The rearrangement links TRBV15 to TRBJ2-1, with 8 nucleotides matching TRBD2. Germline CDR1 LNHNV, CDR2 YYDKDF (reference sequence). This CDR3 has 16 amino acids. The ends lost 0 bases at V and 5 bases at J; junction bases unmatched: 6. CDR3 residues: CATSREGEGLDNEQFF. The DNA for the CDR3 is TGTGCCACCAGCAGAGAAGGGGAGGGACTAGACAATGAGCAGTTCTTC.

The chain carries TRBV11-2 and TRBJ1-3; D call uncertain. This CDR3 contains 16 residues. The germline CDR1 and CDR2 sequences are SGHAT and FQNNGV. V was shortened by 0 bases and J by 0 bases, with 9 bases between the two germline ends. The CDR3 sequence is CASSLEQRLSGNTIYF. The DNA of the CDR3 is TGTGCCAGCAGCTTAGAACAGAGACTCTCTGGAAACACCATATATTTT.

By share, this clone ranks as medium-sized. The chain links TRBV6-5 to TRBJ1-1; 11 bases match TRBD1. Germline lookup yields CDR1 MNHEY and CDR2 SVGAGI. V gave up 5 bases and J gave up 2 bases; unmatched junction bases: 1. The CDR3 extends over 14 amino acids. The CDR3 sequence is CASSRTGGNTEAFF. The DNA for the CDR3 is TGTGCCAGCAGTCGGACAGGGGGCAACACTGAAGCTTTCTTT.

This clone was found a few times. The chain employs TRBV11-2 and TRBJ1-6; TRBD1 matches 7 bases. The CDR3 has 16 residues. V shed 5 bases and J 9 bases; nucleotides not matched to a gene: 13. Germline-derived CDR1 and CDR2 are SGHAT and FQNNGV. The CDR3: CASSIWVQGGSSPLHF. The CDR3 DNA reads TGTGCCAGCAGCATATGGGTTCAGGGGGGGAGTTCACCCCTCCACTTT.

This clone was picked up a small number of times. V usage is TRBV2 and J usage is TRBJ1-6; no reliable D call. Per germline, CDR1 SNHLY and CDR2 FYNNEI. V shed 2 bases and J shed 7 bases, with 12 bases lying between them. CDR3 length equals 15 residues. The DNA of the CDR3 is TGTGCCAGCAGTGAATCGCCAGCCAAAAATTCACCCCTCCACTTT. It translates to CASSESPAKNSPLHF.

The V gene is TRBV7-8, the J gene TRBJ1-1; D is undetermined. The CDR3 loop spans 15 amino acids. V was pared by 2 bases and J by 4 bases, with 14 bases between. The germline CDR1 and CDR2 sequences are SGHVS and FQNEAQ. The CDR3 spells CASSLSYGVSTEAFF. Here the CDR3 DNA reads TGTGCCAGCAGCTTAAGCTACGGGGTTTCCACTGAAGCTTTCTTT.

For this clone: The junction does not match germline at one end; this may be a read error. CDR3 DNA sequence: TGCGCCAGCAGCCAAGATAGTCAGACCAATCAGCCCCAGCATTTT. Its translation is CASSQDSQTNQPQHF. The chain couples TRBV5-5 to TRBJ1-5; D uncertain. The CDR3 length is 15 residues. Germline lookup yields CDR1 SGHKS and CDR2 YYEKEE (reference sequence).